This TCR beta chain was sequenced for a study of lymphopenia after photon versus proton radiotherapy. Study findings and constraints: After the lymphocyte nadir, photon-treated repertoires showed oligoclonal expansion, especially of CD8+ Temra cells. Proton therapy kept repertoires fairly stable, unlike photons, which gained effector/memory cells. In patients who died, overall survival fell as post-nadir TCR diversity dropped more.

Assay: immunoSEQ multiplex PCR; the TCRdb copy retains only in-frame clones and omits some. The table has about 58,000 clones, 70% to 85% seen once; the top ten hold around 2.1%. The CDR3 is 15 residues long. Germline lookup yields CDR1 SGHVS and CDR2 FQNEAQ. V shed 1 base and J shed 6 bases, with 13 bases lying between them. Concerning this clone: Its antigen remains unidentified.

The J gene is TRBJ2-1, the V gene TRBV7-8; D gene ambiguous. The specimen comprised peripheral blood, sampled from a patient treated with proton-based radiotherapy. The TCR sequence derives from a man aged 60-69 years with pancreatic cancer. This CDR3 reads CASSLGPRTTNEQFF. DNA of the CDR3: TGTGCCAGCAGCTTAGGACCCAGGACGACCAATGAGCAGTTCTTC.